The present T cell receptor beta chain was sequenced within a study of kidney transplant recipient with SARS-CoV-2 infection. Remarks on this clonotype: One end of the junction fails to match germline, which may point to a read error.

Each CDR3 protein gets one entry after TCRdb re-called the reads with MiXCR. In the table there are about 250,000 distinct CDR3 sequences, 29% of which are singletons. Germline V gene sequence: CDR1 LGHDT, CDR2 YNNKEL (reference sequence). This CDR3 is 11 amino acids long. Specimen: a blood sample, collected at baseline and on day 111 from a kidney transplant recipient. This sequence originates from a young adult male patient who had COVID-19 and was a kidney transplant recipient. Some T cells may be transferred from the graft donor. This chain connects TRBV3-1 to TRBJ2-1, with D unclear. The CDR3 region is CASSRRDEQLF. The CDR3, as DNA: TGTGCCAGCAGCCGGAGAGATGAGCAGCTCTTC.